This T cell receptor (beta chain) was identified in a study of molecular identifiers for immune sequencing clone quantification. Study in general: Replicate runs used RNA from about 19,000 or 110,000 naive CD8 cells, which was split five ways into aliquots, and four of those aliquots were then sequenced. Findings and limits, study-wide: Single-cell amounts of spiked Jurkat TCR RNA were reportedly detectable among roughly 1 million naive cells.

CDR3 length: 14 residues. About this clonotype itself: The antigen is unknown.

TCRdb re-called the PCR reads through MiXCR, storing one row per CDR3 protein. This table holds around 470,000 distinct CDR3 sequences, around 23% found once. This clonotype originated in a human donor in good health. Some libraries in this study had Jurkat cell RNA spiked in. The sequenced sample consisted of naive CD8+ T cells from blood, with Jurkat cell RNA spiked in. Subset indicated: FACS-sorted CD8+CD4-CCR7+CD45RA+ naive T cells. The chain recombines TRBV21-1 with TRBJ1-5. TRBV21-1 corresponds to a pseudogene. The CDR3 region has the DNA TGTGCCAGCAGCAAAGTGGCATGTGATCAGCCCCAGCATTTT. Its protein is CASSKVACDQPQHF.